This is a list of T cell receptor beta chains from one sample in a study of beta chain features in type 1 diabetes. The data were produced by immunoSEQ multiplex PCR, yet TCRdb's version contains in-frame clones alone and is incomplete. This table has over 600,000 clones, approximately 13% appearing once. The sequencing sample was made of naive CD4+ T cells from blood. Receptor source: a man aged 30 to 39 with type 1 diabetes. Both conserved end residues are part of each CDR3. D genes are given only for firm matches. Only some rows state a clone size, as once, few, many or a class for expanded clones.

>.|TRBV29-1|TRBJ1-2|11|.
TGCAGCGGCAGACAGGTCTATGGCTACACCTTC
CSGRQVYGYTF
>.|TRBV4-3|TRBJ2-3|15|.
TGCGCCAGCAGCCCTAGCACAGGGCCCACAGATACGCAGTATTTT
CASSPSTGPTDTQYF
>few|TRBV5-4|TRBJ2-2|13|.
TGTGCCAGCAGCTCTTATGGGACCGGGGAGCTGTTTTTT
CASSSYGTGELFF
>.|TRBV7-9|TRBJ1-1|18|.
TGTGCCAGCAGCTTACCTAAAGGGGGGAGGCGAATGAACACTGAAGCTTTCTTT
CASSLPKGGRRMNTEAFF
>.|TRBV10-3|TRBJ2-3|16|TRBD2
TGTGCCATCAGTGAGCAAGCGGGGGCCCACACAGATACGCAGTATTTT
CAISEQAGAHTDTQYF
>few|TRBV7-6|TRBJ2-3|16|TRBD2
TGTGCCAGCAGCGCGATGACTAGCTCTAGCACAGATACGCAGTATTTT
CASSAMTSSSTDTQYF
>few|TRBV19|TRBJ2-3|15|TRBD1
TGTGCCAGTAGTATAGGACAGGGTGTAACAGATACGCAGTATTTT
CASSIGQGVTDTQYF
>.|TRBV23-1|TRBJ2-2|16|TRBD1
TGCGCCAGCAGTCAATTGGGACAGAGGAACACCGGGGAGCTGTTTTTT
CASSQLGQRNTGELFF
>few|TRBV5-1|TRBJ2-3|15|TRBD2
TGCGCCAGCAGCGGACCGGGACTAAGCACAGATACGCAGTATTTT
CASSGPGLSTDTQYF
>few|TRBV7-9|TRBJ2-1|16|.
TGTGCCAGCAGCCTGGGGGCGGGGGCTCCCTACAATGAGCAGTTCTTC
CASSLGAGAPYNEQFF
>.|TRBV4-3|TRBJ2-3|16|TRBD2
TGCGCCAGCAGCAAAACCGGGACTAGCGGGGATAGTACGCAGTATTTT
CASSKTGTSGDSTQYF
>.|TRBV7-3|TRBJ2-6|17|.
TGTGCCAGCAGCTCGCCGGGACGGGGCTCTGGGGCCAACGTCCTGACTTTC
CASSSPGRGSGANVLTF
>few|TRBV19|TRBJ2-5|17|.
TGTGCCAGTAGTATAGGTCCGCCGGGACACTCTCAAGAGACCCAGTACTTC
CASSIGPPGHSQETQYF
>.|TRBV4-1|TRBJ2-7|14|.
TGCGCCAGCAGCCTCGCCCCTGGCGAGGTAGAGCAGTACTTC
CASSLAPGEVEQYF
>few|TRBV25-1|TRBJ2-2|13|.
TGTGCCAGCAGTGAAGCAAACACCGGGGAGCTGTTTTTT
CASSEANTGELFF
>few|TRBV14|TRBJ2-2|16|TRBD2
TGTGCCAGCAGCCAAGTAGGCGGGGGTAACACCGGGGAGCTGTTTTTT
CASSQVGGGNTGELFF
>.|TRBV2|TRBJ2-1|14|.
TGTGCCAGCAGCCTCTTTTCTAGCTTCGATGAGCAGTTCTTC
CASSLFSSFDEQFF
>few|TRBV7-9|TRBJ1-1|14|.
TGTGCCAGCAGCTCCCAATCCGGGAACACTGAAGCTTTCTTT
CASSSQSGNTEAFF
>few|TRBV14|TRBJ1-2|15|TRBD1
TGTGCCAGCAGCCACCGACAGGGCACTAACTATGGCTACACCTTC
CASSHRQGTNYGYTF
>few|TRBV5-1|TRBJ2-5|16|TRBD2
TGCGCCAGCAGCTTGGGAGGGCTAGCGGAACAAGAGACCCAGTACTTC
CASSLGGLAEQETQYF
>.|TRBV10-3|TRBJ2-5|14|TRBD1
TGTGCCATCAGGGAACAGGGGTCGGGGGAGACCCAGTACTTC
CAIREQGSGETQYF
>few|TRBV28|TRBJ2-7|14|TRBD1
TGTGCCAGCAGTTCAACCGGGACAGGGTCCGAGCAGTACTTC
CASSSTGTGSEQYF
>.|TRBV6-1|TRBJ2-3|15|.
TGTGCCAGCAGCGCCACGGGGAGGGGGGCAGATACGCAGTATTTT
CASSATGRGADTQYF
>.|TRBV5-1|TRBJ2-7|16|TRBD2
TGCGCCAGCAGCATAATGACTAGCGGGTTGGGGTACGAGCAGTACTTC
CASSIMTSGLGYEQYF
>.|TRBV11-2|TRBJ1-6|12|.
TGTGCCAGCAGCTTAAACGGGACACCCCTCCACTTT
CASSLNGTPLHF
>.|TRBV14|TRBJ1-6|14|.
TGTGCCAGCAGCCAAGATAGACAGTCCTCACCCCTCCACTTT
CASSQDRQSSPLHF
>few|TRBV14|TRBJ1-3|14|.
TGTGCCAGCAGCCCCCGGACTTTTGGAAACACCATATATTTT
CASSPRTFGNTIYF
>many|TRBV29-1|TRBJ2-1|13|.
TGCAGCGTTCTGCCGCTCTCCTACAATGAGCAGTTCTTC
CSVLPLSYNEQFF
>few|TRBV2|TRBJ1-5|14|.
TGTGCCAGCAGAAACGGGGACTTTAATCAGCCCCAGCATTTT
CASRNGDFNQPQHF
>.|TRBV28|TRBJ2-1|16|TRBD2
TGTGCCAGCAGTTCGATTGGGACTAGCGGGGGGAATGAGCAGTTCTTC
CASSSIGTSGGNEQFF
>few|TRBV7-2|TRBJ2-6|15|TRBD1
TGTGCCAGCAGCTCGACAGGGGCTGGGGCCAACGTCCTGACTTTC
CASSSTGAGANVLTF
>few|TRBV9|TRBJ2-2|15|.
TGTGCCAGCAGCGTCCAGTATTTGAACACCGGGGAGCTGTTTTTT
CASSVQYLNTGELFF
>few|TRBV19|TRBJ1-2|14|.
TGTGCCAGTAGTCCCCCCCGAATAGGCTATGGCTACACCTTC
CASSPPRIGYGYTF
>.|TRBV5-1|TRBJ1-5|15|.
TGCGCCAGCAGCTTGGGCAGTGGGGGCAATCAGCCCCAGCATTTT
CASSLGSGGNQPQHF
>.|TRBV5-4|TRBJ2-7|13|.
TGTGCCAGCAGCCGGGGGAATGCGTACGAGCAGTACTTC
CASSRGNAYEQYF
>.|TRBV14|TRBJ2-5|19|TRBD2
TGTGCCAGCAGCCAAGGCCCTAGCGGGGGGCCCTATTGGCGGAAGACCCAGTACTTC
CASSQGPSGGPYWRKTQYF
>.|TRBV9|TRBJ1-1|14|TRBD1
TGTGCCAGCAGCGCGGACAGGCGAAACACTGAAGCTTTCTTT
CASSADRRNTEAFF
>few|TRBV25-1|TRBJ2-5|14|TRBD1
TGTGCCAGCCACAAGGACAGGGCCGAAGAGACCCAGTACTTC
CASHKDRAEETQYF
>few|TRBV5-1|TRBJ2-5|15|.
TGCGCCAGCAGCTCGATACAGGGTCCAGGGGAGACCCAGTACTTC
CASSSIQGPGETQYF
>few|TRBV27|TRBJ1-1|18|TRBD1
TGTGCCAGCAGTTGGAGAGAGTCCCGGACAGGGACGAACACTGAAGCTTTCTTT
CASSWRESRTGTNTEAFF
>few|TRBV18|TRBJ2-7|15|TRBD1
TGTGCCAGCTCAGAGGGACAGCGGAGCTCCTACGAGCAGTACTTC
CASSEGQRSSYEQYF
>.|TRBV6-1|TRBJ2-2|14|.
TGTGCCAGCAGGATGGCAGTAAACACCGGGGAGCTGTTTTTT
CASRMAVNTGELFF
>.|TRBV30|TRBJ1-6|13|TRBD1
TGTGCCTGGAGTGGACAGGGGGATTCACCCCTCCACTTT
CAWSGQGDSPLHF
>few|TRBV5-6|TRBJ1-2|13|.
TGTGCCAGCAGCCCGGGACTGGGATGGGGCTACACCTTC
CASSPGLGWGYTF
>few|TRBV9|TRBJ2-6|17|TRBD2
TGTGCCAGCAGCTTAGCGGGGTCCCTCTCTGGGGCCAACGTCCTGACTTTC
CASSLAGSLSGANVLTF
>many|TRBV10-3|TRBJ1-1|11|.
TGTGCCACGCAGGGTAACACTGAAGCTTTCTTT
CATQGNTEAFF
>.|TRBV2|TRBJ2-7|11|.
TGTGCCAGCAGTACAGGCTACGAGCAGTACTTC
CASSTGYEQYF
>few|TRBV20-1|TRBJ1-2|11|.
TGCAGTGCTAGAGGGGATTTAGTCCACACCTTC
CSARGDLVHTF
>few|TRBV7-9|TRBJ1-1|11|.
TGTGCCAGCAGCTTAGTAGGCCGGGCTTTCTTT
CASSLVGRAFF
>.|TRBV28|TRBJ2-1|14|TRBD1
TGTGCCAGCATGTCGGGACAGGGGTACAATGAGCAGTTCTTC
CASMSGQGYNEQFF